The 16 T cell receptor beta chains presented below share a single source sample, sequenced in a study of blood T cell repertoires in COVID-19. Assay: immunoSEQ multiplex PCR; the TCRdb copy retains only in-frame clones and omits some. Of hundreds of thousands of clones in the sample, approximately 87% were seen once. The material sequenced was PBMCs or T cells enriched from blood (not recorded which). The receptors were sampled from a man aged 35 to 55 in a cohort exposed to, infected with or recovered from COVID-19 (not recorded which).

The rearrangement uses TRBV15 and TRBJ1-1, with no clear D. Trimming shortened V by 0 bases and J by 2 bases, and 7 bases separated the two germline ends. The CDR3 contains 14 residues. The V gene's germline CDR1 is LNHNV and CDR2 YYDKDF (reference sequence). The CDR3 region is CATSRDPTNTEAFF. The DNA of the CDR3 is TGTGCCACCAGCAGAGATCCCACTAACACTGAAGCTTTCTTT.

The chain carries TRBV14 and TRBJ2-3; 11 positions match TRBD2. Germline CDR1 reads SGHDN; CDR2 reads FVKESK. The CDR3 length is 21 residues. V lost 1 base, J lost 2 bases, and 17 bases stayed unmatched. CDR3 nucleotide sequence: TGTGCCAGCAGCCAAGTTATCCCGACTAGCGGGATCAAGAAACTCACAGATACGCAGTATTTT. Its translation is CASSQVIPTSGIKKLTDTQYF. The full variable domain, with the rest looked up from reference TRBV14 and TRBJ2-3, is EAGVTQFPSHSVIEKGQTVTLRCDPISGHDNLYWYRRVMGKEIKFLLHFVKESKQDESGMPNNRFLAERTGGTYSTLKVQPAELEDSGVYFCASSQVIPTSGIKKLTDTQYFGPGTRLTVL.

The chain employs TRBV5-1 and TRBJ2-2, with TRBD2 identical over 13 bases. The germline V gene encodes CDR1 SGHRS and CDR2 YFSETQ. The CDR3 is 18 amino acids. Trimming removed 0 bases from V and 5 bases from J; junction bases left unmatched: 7. In nucleotides, the CDR3 is TGCGCCAGCAGCTTGGCTGGACTAGCGGGAGTTTTGACCGGGGAGCTGTTTTTT. Translated: CASSLAGLAGVLTGELFF.

Details on this clone: Within the sample, other DNA sequences also encode this same CDR3. The chain carries TRBV30 and TRBJ1-6; D unclear. The germline CDR1 and CDR2 sequences are GTSNPN and SVGIG (reference sequence). The CDR3 loop spans 15 amino acids. The V gene lost 1 base and the J gene lost 2 bases, with 9 bases spanning the gap. For the CDR3, the DNA is TGTGCCTGGAGTGGCCGGGTGGCCTATAATTCACCCCTCCACTTT. Translation gives CAWSGRVAYNSPLHF.

The chain couples TRBV28 to TRBJ1-1; TRBD1 aligns across 8 bases. There are 14 residues in the CDR3. Germline CDR1 is MDHEN and CDR2 is SYDVKM. V lost 7 bases, J lost 3 bases, and 7 bases stayed unmatched. CDR3 loop: CASIPDRVYTEAFF. In DNA, the CDR3 is TGTGCCAGCATCCCGGACAGGGTTTACACTGAAGCTTTCTTT.

This clone was recorded only once. The chain carries TRBV6-5 and TRBJ2-7; D is perhaps TRBD1 (6 bases). V was shortened by 4 bases and J by 5 bases, with 21 bases between the two germline ends. Germline assignment: CDR1 MNHEY and CDR2 SVGAGI. The CDR3 has 16 amino acids. The CDR3 DNA reads TGTGCCAGCAGTTCCTCGGGTGGGGTCAGGGGCAACGAGCAGTACTTC. Its protein product is CASSSSGGVRGNEQYF.

The V call is TRBV29-1, the J call TRBJ1-2; no reliable D call. V lost 2 bases and J lost 10, with 8 bases in between. The CDR3 loop spans 10 amino acids. The germline gives CDR1 SQVTM, CDR2 ANQGSEA. The CDR3 bases are TGCAGCGTTGAATTGGAGAACTACACCTTC. Amino acid sequence: CSVELENYTF.

The rearrangement links TRBV24-1 to TRBJ2-1; D gene uncertain. Trimming cost V 9 bases and J 3 bases, with 5 bases left between them. This CDR3 spans 11 amino acids. The germline V gene encodes CDR1 KGHDR and CDR2 SFDVKD. The DNA for the CDR3 is TGTGCCACCCCTCGCTACAATGAGCAGTTCTTC. It codes for CATPRYNEQFF.

The V and J genes are TRBV6-1 and TRBJ2-1; 11 nucleotides align to TRBD2. Germline assignment: CDR1 MNHNS and CDR2 SASEGT. The CDR3 covers 15 residues. J was trimmed by 7 bases and V by 6 bases; bases with no gene match: 8. CDR3 bases: TGTGCCAGCAGGGACTTAGCGGGAGGGGGAAATGAGCAGTTCTTC. Translating it yields CASRDLAGGGNEQFF.

This chain connects TRBV12-3 or TRBV12-4 to TRBJ2-3, with D unresolved. CDR3 size: 11 residues. V lost 8 bases and J 1 base, leaving 4 bases between the germline ends. This CDR3 is CASGRTDTQYF. CDR3 coding DNA: TGTGCCAGCGGGCGCACAGATACGCAGTATTTT.

The chain carries TRBV7-3 and TRBJ2-5; TRBD2 matches at 10 bases. With 0 bases clipped from V and 5 bases from J, the junction kept 0 bases outside the gene matches. The CDR3 length is 14 residues. CDR1 and CDR2 (germline): SGHTA, FQGTGA. The CDR3 spells CASSLTSGGETQYF. In DNA form, the CDR3 reads TGTGCCAGCAGCTTAACTAGCGGGGGGGAGACCCAGTACTTC. Based on the CDR3 plus reference TRBV7-3 and TRBJ2-5, the full variable domain is GAGVSQTPSNKVTEKGKYVELRCDPISGHTALYWYRQSLGQGPEFLIYFQGTGAADDSGLPNDRFFAVRPEGSVSTLKIQRTERGDSAVYLCASSLTSGGETQYFGPGTRLLVL.

The chain uses TRBV2 and TRBJ2-3, with D maybe TRBD2 (6 bases). CDR3 length equals 16 residues. Between the trimmed V and J ends, which lost 7 bases and 1 base, there was a span of 18 bases. Germline CDR1 is SNHLY and CDR2 is FYNNEI. The CDR3 reads CASISRGREGTDTQYF. CDR3 in DNA: TGTGCCAGCATCTCGCGGGGTAGGGAGGGCACAGATACGCAGTATTTT.

The chain recombines TRBV7-3 with TRBJ2-1; 11 bases are shared with TRBD2. Germline trimming cut 5 bases from V and 1 base from J; bases unmatched to any gene: 4. CDR1 SGHTA and CDR2 FQGTGA come from the germline V gene. CDR3 length equals 16 residues. This CDR3 is CASSPRTSGSYNEQFF. CDR3 sequence (DNA): TGTGCCAGCAGCCCAAGGACTAGCGGGTCCTACAATGAGCAGTTCTTC.

V usage is TRBV5-1 and J usage is TRBJ2-5; D might be TRBD1 (6 bases). CDR3 length equals 15 residues. Germline CDR1 is SGHRS and CDR2 is YFSETQ. The ends were cut back, 2 bases at V and 2 bases at J, with 13 bases in the middle. The CDR3 nucleotides are TGCGCCAGCAGCTTAGGGACATTCGAGCAAGAGACCCAGTACTTC. Residues: CASSLGTFEQETQYF.

V and J are TRBV5-1 and TRBJ1-6, with 8 nucleotides matching TRBD1. V gave up 3 bases and J gave up 10 bases; unmatched junction bases: 3. Germline V lookup: CDR1 SGHRS, CDR2 YFSETQ. The length of the CDR3 is 13 residues. The CDR3 sequence: CASSSDRASPLHF. In DNA, the CDR3 is TGCGCCAGCAGCTCGGACAGGGCCTCACCCCTCCACTTT.

V is TRBV12-5 and J is TRBJ1-5, with a weak D call TRBD1 (5 bases). The CDR3 loop spans 13 amino acids. Germline CDR1 and CDR2: LGHNT and FRNRAP. Trimming pared 7 bases from V and 4 bases from J, leaving 11 bases between. DNA of the CDR3: TGTGCTAGTGCCTCCCAGGGAAATCAGCCCCAGCATTTT. Amino acid sequence: CASASQGNQPQHF.